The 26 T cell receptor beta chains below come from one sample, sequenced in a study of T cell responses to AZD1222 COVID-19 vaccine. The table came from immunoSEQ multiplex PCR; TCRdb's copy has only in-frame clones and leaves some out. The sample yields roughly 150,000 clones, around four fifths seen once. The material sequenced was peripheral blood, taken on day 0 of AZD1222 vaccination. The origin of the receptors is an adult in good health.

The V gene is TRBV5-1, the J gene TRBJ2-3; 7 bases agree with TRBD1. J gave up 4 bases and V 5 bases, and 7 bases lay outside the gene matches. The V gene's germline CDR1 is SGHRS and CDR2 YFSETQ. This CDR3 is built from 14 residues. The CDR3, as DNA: TGCGCCAGCAGGCCGACAGGGTCGGCAGATACGCAGTATTTT. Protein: CASRPTGSADTQYF.

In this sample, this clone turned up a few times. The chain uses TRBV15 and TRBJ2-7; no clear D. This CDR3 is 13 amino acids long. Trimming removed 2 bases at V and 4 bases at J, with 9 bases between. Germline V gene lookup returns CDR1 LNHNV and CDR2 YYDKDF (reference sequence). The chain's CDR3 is CATSRPPLYEQYF. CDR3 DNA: TGTGCCACCAGCAGACCCCCCTTGTACGAGCAGTACTTC.

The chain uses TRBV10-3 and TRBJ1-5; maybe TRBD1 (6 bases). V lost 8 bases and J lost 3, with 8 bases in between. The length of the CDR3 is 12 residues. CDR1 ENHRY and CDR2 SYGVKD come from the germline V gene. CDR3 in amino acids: CAIRDNNQPQHF. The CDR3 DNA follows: TGTGCCATCCGGGACAACAATCAGCCCCAGCATTTT.

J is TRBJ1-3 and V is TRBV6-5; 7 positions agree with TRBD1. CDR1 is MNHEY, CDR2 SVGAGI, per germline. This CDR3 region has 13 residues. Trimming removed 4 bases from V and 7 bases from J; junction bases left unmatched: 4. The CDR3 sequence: CASSFLQGNTIYF. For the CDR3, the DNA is TGTGCCAGCAGTTTCCTACAGGGGAACACCATATATTTT.

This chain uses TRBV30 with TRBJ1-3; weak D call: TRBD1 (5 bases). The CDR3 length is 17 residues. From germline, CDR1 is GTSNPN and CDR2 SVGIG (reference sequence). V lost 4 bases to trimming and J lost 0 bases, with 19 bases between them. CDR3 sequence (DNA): TGTGCCTGGACTCGTGACGGGGCTGCTCTCTCTGGAAACACCATATATTTT. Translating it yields CAWTRDGAALSGNTIYF.

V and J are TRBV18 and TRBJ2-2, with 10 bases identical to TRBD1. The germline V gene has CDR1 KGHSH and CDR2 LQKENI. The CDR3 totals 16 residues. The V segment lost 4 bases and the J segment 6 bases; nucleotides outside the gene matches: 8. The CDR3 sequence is CASSREQGQGAGELFF. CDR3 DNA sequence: TGTGCCAGCTCACGAGAACAAGGACAGGGGGCCGGGGAGCTGTTTTTT.

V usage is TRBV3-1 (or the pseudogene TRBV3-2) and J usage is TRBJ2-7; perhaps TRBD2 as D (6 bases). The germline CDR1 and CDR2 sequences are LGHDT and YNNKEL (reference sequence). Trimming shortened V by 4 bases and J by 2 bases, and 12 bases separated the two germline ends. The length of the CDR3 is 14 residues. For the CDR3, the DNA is TGTGCCAGCAGCCCATGGGGGGAGACCTACGAGCAGTACTTC. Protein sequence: CASSPWGETYEQYF.

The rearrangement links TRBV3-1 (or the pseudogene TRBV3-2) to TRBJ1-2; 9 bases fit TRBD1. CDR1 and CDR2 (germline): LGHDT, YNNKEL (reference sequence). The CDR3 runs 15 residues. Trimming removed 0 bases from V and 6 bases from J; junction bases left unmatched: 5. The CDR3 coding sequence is TGTGCCAGCAGCCAAGAAGGGACAGGGCTCGATGGCTACACCTTC. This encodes CASSQEGTGLDGYTF.

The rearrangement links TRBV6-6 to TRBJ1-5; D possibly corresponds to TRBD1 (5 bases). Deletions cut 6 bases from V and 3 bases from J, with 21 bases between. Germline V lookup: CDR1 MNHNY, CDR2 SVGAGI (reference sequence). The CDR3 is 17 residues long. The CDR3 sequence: CASSRHPGGVDNQPQHF. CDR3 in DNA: TGTGCCAGCAGCCGACACCCTGGGGGAGTTGACAATCAGCCCCAGCATTTT.

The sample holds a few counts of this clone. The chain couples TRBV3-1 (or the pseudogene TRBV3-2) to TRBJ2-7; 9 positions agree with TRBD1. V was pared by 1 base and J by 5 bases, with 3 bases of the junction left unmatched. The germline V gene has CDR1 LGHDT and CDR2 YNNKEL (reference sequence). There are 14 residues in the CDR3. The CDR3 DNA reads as TGTGCCAGCAGCCAAGTGGACAGGGGCCACGAGCAGTACTTC. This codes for CASSQVDRGHEQYF.

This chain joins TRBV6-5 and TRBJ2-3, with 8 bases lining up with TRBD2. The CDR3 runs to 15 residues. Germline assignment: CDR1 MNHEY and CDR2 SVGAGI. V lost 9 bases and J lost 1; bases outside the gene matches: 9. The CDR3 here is CASERGNWGTDTQYF. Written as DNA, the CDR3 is TGTGCCAGTGAGCGGGGGAACTGGGGCACAGATACGCAGTATTTT.

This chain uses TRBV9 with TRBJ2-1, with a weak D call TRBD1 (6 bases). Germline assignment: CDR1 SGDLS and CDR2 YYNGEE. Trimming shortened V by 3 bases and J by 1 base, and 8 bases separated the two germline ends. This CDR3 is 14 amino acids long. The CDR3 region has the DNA TGTGCCAGCAGCGACGGGACATCCTACAATGAGCAGTTCTTC. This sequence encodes CASSDGTSYNEQFF.

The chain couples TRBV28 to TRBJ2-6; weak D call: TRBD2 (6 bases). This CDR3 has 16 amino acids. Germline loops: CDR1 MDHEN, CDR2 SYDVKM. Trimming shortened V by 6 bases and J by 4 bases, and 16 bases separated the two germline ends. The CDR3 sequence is CASRVPGLSGANVLTF. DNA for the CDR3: TGTGCCAGCAGGGTGCCGGGACTCTCAGGGGCCAACGTCCTGACTTTC.

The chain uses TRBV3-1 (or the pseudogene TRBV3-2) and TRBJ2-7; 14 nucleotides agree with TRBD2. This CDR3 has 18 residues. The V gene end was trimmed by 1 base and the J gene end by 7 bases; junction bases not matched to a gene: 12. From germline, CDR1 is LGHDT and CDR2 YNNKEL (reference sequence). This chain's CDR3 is CASSQGGLAGGHTGEQYF. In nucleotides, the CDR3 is TGTGCCAGCAGCCAAGGAGGACTAGCGGGGGGCCACACGGGGGAGCAGTACTTC.

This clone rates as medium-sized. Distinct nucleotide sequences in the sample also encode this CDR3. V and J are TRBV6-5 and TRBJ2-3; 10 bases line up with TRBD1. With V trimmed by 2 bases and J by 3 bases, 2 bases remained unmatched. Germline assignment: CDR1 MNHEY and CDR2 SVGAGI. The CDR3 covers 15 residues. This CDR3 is CASSYRDRGTDTQYF. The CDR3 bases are TGTGCCAGCAGTTACCGGGACAGGGGTACAGATACGCAGTATTTT.

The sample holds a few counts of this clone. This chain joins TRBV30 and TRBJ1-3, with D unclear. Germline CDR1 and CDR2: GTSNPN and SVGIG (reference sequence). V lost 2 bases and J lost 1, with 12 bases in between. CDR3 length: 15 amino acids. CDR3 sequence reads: CAWSMGSSSGNTIYF. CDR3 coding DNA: TGTGCCTGGAGTATGGGGTCTAGTTCTGGAAACACCATATATTTT.

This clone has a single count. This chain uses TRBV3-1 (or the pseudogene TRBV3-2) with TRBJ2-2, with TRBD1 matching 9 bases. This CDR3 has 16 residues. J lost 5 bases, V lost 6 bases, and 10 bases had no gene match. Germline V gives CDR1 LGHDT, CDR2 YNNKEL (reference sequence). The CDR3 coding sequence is TGTGCCAGCAGTCTAACCGGGACAGGGACGACCGGGGAGCTGTTTTTT. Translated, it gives CASSLTGTGTTGELFF.

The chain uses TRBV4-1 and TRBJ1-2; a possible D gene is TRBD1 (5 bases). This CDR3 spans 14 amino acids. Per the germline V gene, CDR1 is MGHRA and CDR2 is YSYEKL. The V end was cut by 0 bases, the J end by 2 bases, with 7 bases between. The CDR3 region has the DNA TGCGCCAGCAGCCAAGACGAGGGGAACTATGGCTACACCTTC. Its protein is CASSQDEGNYGYTF.

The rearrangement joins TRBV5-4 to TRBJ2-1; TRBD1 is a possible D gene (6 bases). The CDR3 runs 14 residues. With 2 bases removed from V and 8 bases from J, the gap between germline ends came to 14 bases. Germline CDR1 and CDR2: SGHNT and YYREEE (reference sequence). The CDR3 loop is CASSLRTARDEQFF. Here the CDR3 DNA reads TGTGCCAGCAGCTTAAGGACAGCTAGGGATGAGCAGTTCTTC.

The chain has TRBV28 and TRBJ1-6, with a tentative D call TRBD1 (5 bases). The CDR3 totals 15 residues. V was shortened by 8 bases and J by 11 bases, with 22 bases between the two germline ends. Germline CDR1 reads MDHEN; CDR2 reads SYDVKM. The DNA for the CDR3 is TGTGCCAGCCTCTCATACTATACGAGGGGCGCACCCCTCCACTTT. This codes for CASLSYYTRGAPLHF.

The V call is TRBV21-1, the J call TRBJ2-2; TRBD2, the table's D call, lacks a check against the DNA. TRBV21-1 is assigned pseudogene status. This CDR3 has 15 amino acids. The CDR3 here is CASTTGTSGTGELFF. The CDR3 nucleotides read TGTGCCAGCACCACAGGGACTAGCGGCACCGGGGAGCTGTTTTTT.

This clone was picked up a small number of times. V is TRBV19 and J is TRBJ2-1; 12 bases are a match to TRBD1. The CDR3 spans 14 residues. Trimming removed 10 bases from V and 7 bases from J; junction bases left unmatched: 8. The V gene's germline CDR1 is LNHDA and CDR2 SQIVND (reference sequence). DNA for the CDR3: TGTGCCACCGGGGGGACAGGGGGCCTTAATGAGCAGTTCTTC. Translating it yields CATGGTGGLNEQFF.

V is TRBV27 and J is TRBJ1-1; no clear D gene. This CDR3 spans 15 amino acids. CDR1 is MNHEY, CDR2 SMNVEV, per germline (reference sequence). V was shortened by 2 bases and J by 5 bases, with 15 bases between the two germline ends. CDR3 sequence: CASSLEGLGETEAFF. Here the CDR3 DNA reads TGTGCCAGCAGTTTAGAGGGATTAGGTGAGACTGAAGCTTTCTTT.

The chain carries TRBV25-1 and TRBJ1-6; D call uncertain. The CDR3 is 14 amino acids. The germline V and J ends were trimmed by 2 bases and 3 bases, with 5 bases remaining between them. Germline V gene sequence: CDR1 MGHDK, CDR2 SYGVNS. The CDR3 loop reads CASSEGDYNSPLHF. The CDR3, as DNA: TGTGCCAGCAGTGAAGGGGACTATAATTCACCCCTCCACTTT.

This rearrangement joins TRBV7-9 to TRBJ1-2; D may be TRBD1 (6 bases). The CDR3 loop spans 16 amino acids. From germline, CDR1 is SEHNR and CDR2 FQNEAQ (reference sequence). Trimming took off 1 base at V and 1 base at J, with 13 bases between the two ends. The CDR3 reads CASSLEAPGHNYGYTF. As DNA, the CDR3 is TGTGCCAGCAGCTTAGAGGCCCCGGGACATAACTATGGCTACACCTTC. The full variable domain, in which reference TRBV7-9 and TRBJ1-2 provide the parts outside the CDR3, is DTGVSQNPRHKITKRGQNVTFRCDPISEHNRLYWYRQTLGQGPEFLTYFQNEAQLEKSRLLSDRFSAERPKGSFSTLEIQRTEQGDSAMYLCASSLEAPGHNYGYTFGSGTRLTVV.

As DNA, the CDR3 is TGCGCCAGCAGCCAAGATATGGCTGCAACTAATGAAAAACTGTTTTTT. It is translated as CASSQDMAATNEKLFF. The chain recombines TRBV4-1 with TRBJ1-4; D is unclear. Looked up from germline, CDR1 is MGHRA and CDR2 is YSYEKL. The germline V and J ends were trimmed by 0 bases and 0 bases, with 8 bases remaining between them. The CDR3 totals 16 residues.